This is a list of T cell receptor beta chains from one sample in a study of cytomegalovirus exposure and HLA in healthy donors. Here immunoSEQ multiplex PCR was the method, and the copy in TCRdb shows in-frame clones only, minus some. The sample has under 200,000 clones, over 75% seen once. Sample: PBMCs. Receptor source: a woman in her 30s in good health and CMV-seronegative. Each CDR3 is given with its conserved first and last residue. The order of the fields is clone size, V gene, CDR3 length, J gene, D gene, CDR3 DNA, CDR3 protein. A D gene is named only where the DNA matches it firmly. For some rows the clone size is stated as once, few or many, or as a class when expanded; others skip it.

size: few; V: TRBV5-1; length: 16; J: TRBJ2-7; D: TRBD1; DNA: TGCGCCAGCAGCTTGGACACGGGACAGGGCCTTTATGAGCAGTACTTC; CDR3: CASSLDTGQGLYEQYF
size: .; V: TRBV7-2; length: 16; J: TRBJ2-3; D: TRBD2; DNA: TGTGCCAGCAGCTTAGTACTAGCGGGGGGAGCGGGCACGCAGTATTTT; CDR3: CASSLVLAGGAGTQYF
size: .; V: TRBV10-3; length: 12; J: TRBJ1-2; D: TRBD1; DNA: TGTGCCATCAGCGGGACAGGGTCCGGCTACACCTTC; CDR3: CAISGTGSGYTF
size: medium-sized; V: TRBV4-2; length: 16; J: TRBJ1-3; D: .; DNA: TGTGCCAGCAGCCTAACCCGGGAGATTACTGGAAACACCATATATTTT; CDR3: CASSLTREITGNTIYF
size: .; V: TRBV11-3; length: 16; J: TRBJ2-1; D: .; DNA: TGTGCCAGCAGCTTAGGGGGTCCAGGGTTCAACAATGAGCAGTTCTTC; CDR3: CASSLGGPGFNNEQFF
size: .; V: TRBV5-1; length: 16; J: TRBJ2-7; D: TRBD1; DNA: TGCGCCAGCAGCAACCGGGACAGGGGGCGCTTCGACGAGCAGTACTTC; CDR3: CASSNRDRGRFDEQYF
size: few; V: TRBV9; length: 15; J: TRBJ1-6; D: .; DNA: TGTGCCAGCAGCGGAGACGGGGGGGCCAAAAAACCCCTCCACTTT; CDR3: CASSGDGGAKKPLHF
size: .; V: TRBV5-1; length: 15; J: TRBJ1-4; D: .; DNA: TGCGCCAGCAGCCCAGGGGATTCAACTAATGAAAAACTGTTTTTT; CDR3: CASSPGDSTNEKLFF
size: once; V: TRBV15; length: 16; J: TRBJ1-4; D: .; DNA: TGTGCCACCAGCAGAGATTTTGAGGCAGGGGATGAAAAACTGTTTTTT; CDR3: CATSRDFEAGDEKLFF
size: .; V: TRBV5-1; length: 14; J: TRBJ2-3; D: TRBD1; DNA: TGCGCCAGCAGACGGACAGGGGCGACAGATACGCAGTATTTT; CDR3: CASRRTGATDTQYF
size: few; V: TRBV5-1; length: 16; J: TRBJ1-3; D: .; DNA: TGCGCCAGCAGCTTGAGACCGGGACTGACCGGAGACACCATATATTTT; CDR3: CASSLRPGLTGDTIYF
size: few; V: TRBV6-6; length: 14; J: TRBJ1-2; D: .; DNA: TGTGCCAGCAGTTACGATACGGGGGGCTCTGGCTACACCTTC; CDR3: CASSYDTGGSGYTF
size: .; V: TRBV5-1; length: 17; J: TRBJ2-3; D: TRBD2; DNA: TGCGCCAGCAGCTTGGGGCCGGGAGGGATACGCACAGATACGCAGTATTTT; CDR3: CASSLGPGGIRTDTQYF
size: .; V: TRBV6-6; length: 14; J: TRBJ1-4; D: .; DNA: TGTGCCAGCGGACAGCCGGCAACTAATGAAAAACTGTTTTTT; CDR3: CASGQPATNEKLFF
size: .; V: TRBV6-6; length: 13; J: TRBJ2-2; D: .; DNA: TGTGCCAGCACCCCGCAGATTTTGGGGGAGCTGTTTTTT; CDR3: CASTPQILGELFF
size: .; V: TRBV2; length: 14; J: TRBJ1-2; D: TRBD1; DNA: TGTGCCAGCAGCCTTTCGACAGGGGGGAATGGCTACACCTTC; CDR3: CASSLSTGGNGYTF
size: .; V: TRBV19; length: 16; J: TRBJ1-1; D: TRBD1; DNA: TGTGCCAGTAGTACCCGGGACAGGGCCTTGAACACTGAAGCTTTCTTT; CDR3: CASSTRDRALNTEAFF
size: .; V: TRBV27; length: 17; J: TRBJ2-1; D: TRBD2; DNA: TGTGCCAGCAGTTTAGCTAGCCTAGCGGGGGTCTACAATGAGCAGTTCTTC; CDR3: CASSLASLAGVYNEQFF
size: .; V: TRBV4-2; length: 15; J: TRBJ2-7; D: .; DNA: TGTGCCAGCAGCCAAGATGCTCGCAGGACCTACGAGCAGTACTTC; CDR3: CASSQDARRTYEQYF
size: .; V: TRBV28; length: 15; J: TRBJ2-2; D: TRBD2; DNA: TGTGCCAGCAGTCCCGGGGGGGCCCCCCCCGGGGAGCTGTTTTTT; CDR3: CASSPGGAPPGELFF
size: .; V: TRBV19; length: 14; J: TRBJ1-1; D: .; DNA: TGTGCCAGTAGTCCTAGTCCAGGGGCCCCTGAAGCTTTCTTT; CDR3: CASSPSPGAPEAFF
size: .; V: TRBV15; length: 14; J: TRBJ2-3; D: .; DNA: TGTGCCACCAGCAGAGGGGGCAAAACAGATACGCAGTATTTT; CDR3: CATSRGGKTDTQYF
size: .; V: TRBV7-2; length: 14; J: TRBJ1-2; D: TRBD1; DNA: TGTGCCAGCAGTGCCCTGGGACAGCCTTATGGCTACACCTTC; CDR3: CASSALGQPYGYTF
size: .; V: TRBV6-6; length: 14; J: TRBJ2-5; D: TRBD2; DNA: TGTGCCAGCAGCTTACCGGGGGGGCAAGAGACCCAGTACTTC; CDR3: CASSLPGGQETQYF
size: few; V: TRBV18; length: 15; J: TRBJ2-1; D: TRBD1; DNA: TGTGCCAGCTCACCCGCAGGGGGCGCATACAATGAGCAGTTCTTC; CDR3: CASSPAGGAYNEQFF
size: .; V: TRBV29-1; length: 13; J: TRBJ2-2; D: TRBD1; DNA: TGCAGCGTAGACAGGGGACGAACCGGGGAGCTGTTTTTT; CDR3: CSVDRGRTGELFF
size: .; V: TRBV19; length: 13; J: TRBJ2-1; D: TRBD2; DNA: TGTGCCAGTAGTATAGATCGCGGGGGGGGGCAGTTCTTC; CDR3: CASSIDRGGGQFF
size: .; V: TRBV5-1; length: 14; J: TRBJ2-2; D: .; DNA: TGCGCCAGCAGCTTGGCGGGGTTTCCCGGGGAGCTGTTTTTT; CDR3: CASSLAGFPGELFF
size: .; V: TRBV10-1; length: 13; J: TRBJ1-2; D: .; DNA: TGCGCCAGCCCTAAGGGACTGATCTATGGCTACACCTTC; CDR3: CASPKGLIYGYTF
size: .; V: TRBV6-5; length: 16; J: TRBJ2-7; D: TRBD1; DNA: TGTGCCAGCAGTTACTCGGACAGGGGGCCATCCTACGAGCAGTACTTC; CDR3: CASSYSDRGPSYEQYF
size: .; V: TRBV5-1; length: 14; J: TRBJ1-4; D: .; DNA: TGCGCCAGCAGCTTGGGGTGGGGAGAGAGAAAACTGTTTTTT; CDR3: CASSLGWGERKLFF
size: .; V: TRBV27; length: 12; J: TRBJ1-1; D: .; DNA: TGTGCCAGCAGTTTCCTGGACAGTCCCGCTTTCTTT; CDR3: CASSFLDSPAFF
size: .; V: TRBV2; length: 14; J: TRBJ1-4; D: .; DNA: TGTGCCAGCACCTACTACGCAACTAATGAAAAACTGTTTTTT; CDR3: CASTYYATNEKLFF
size: .; V: TRBV28; length: 13; J: TRBJ1-1; D: .; DNA: TGTGCCAGCAGTTTCGGGACTACCCGCCCAGCTTTCTTT; CDR3: CASSFGTTRPAFF
size: .; V: TRBV5-1; length: 16; J: TRBJ1-4; D: TRBD1; DNA: TGCGCCAGCAGCTTGGGGGGGACAGTGGATAATGAAAAACTGTTTTTT; CDR3: CASSLGGTVDNEKLFF
size: .; V: TRBV2; length: 14; J: TRBJ1-4; D: .; DNA: TGTGCCAGCAGTGAAGGGACTCGGGATGAAAAACTGTTTTTT; CDR3: CASSEGTRDEKLFF
size: .; V: TRBV2; length: 16; J: TRBJ1-4; D: .; DNA: TGTGCCAGCAGTCCTAGAACAGGGCGGCCTAATGAAAAACTGTTTTTT; CDR3: CASSPRTGRPNEKLFF
size: .; V: TRBV7-2; length: 13; J: TRBJ2-3; D: .; DNA: TGTGCCAGCAGCTTAATGGCGGTAGGCGGGCAGTATTTT; CDR3: CASSLMAVGGQYF
size: .; V: TRBV5-1; length: 14; J: TRBJ2-5; D: TRBD1; DNA: TGCGCCAGCAGCTTTGGACAGGGGGAAGAGACCCAGTACTTC; CDR3: CASSFGQGEETQYF
size: .; V: TRBV7-2; length: 12; J: TRBJ1-5; D: TRBD1; DNA: TGTGCCAGCAGCGCAACGACAGGGGGCAAACATTTT; CDR3: CASSATTGGKHF
size: .; V: TRBV5-1; length: 18; J: TRBJ1-6; D: TRBD1; DNA: TGCGCCAGCAGTTCCGGGACAGGGGGTGCCGGTTATAATTCACCCCTCCACTTT; CDR3: CASSSGTGGAGYNSPLHF
size: .; V: TRBV7-2; length: 12; J: TRBJ1-2; D: TRBD1; DNA: TGTGCCAGCAGCCCGGGACAGGGGGGCTACACCTTC; CDR3: CASSPGQGGYTF
size: .; V: TRBV6-6; length: 15; J: TRBJ1-1; D: .; DNA: TGTGCCAGCAGTTACTTTATTTTCGGGAACACTGAAGCTTTCTTT; CDR3: CASSYFIFGNTEAFF
size: .; V: TRBV5-5; length: 16; J: TRBJ2-2; D: .; DNA: TGTGCCAGCAGCTTGGGCGACAGGTCGAACACCGGGGAGCTGTTTTTT; CDR3: CASSLGDRSNTGELFF